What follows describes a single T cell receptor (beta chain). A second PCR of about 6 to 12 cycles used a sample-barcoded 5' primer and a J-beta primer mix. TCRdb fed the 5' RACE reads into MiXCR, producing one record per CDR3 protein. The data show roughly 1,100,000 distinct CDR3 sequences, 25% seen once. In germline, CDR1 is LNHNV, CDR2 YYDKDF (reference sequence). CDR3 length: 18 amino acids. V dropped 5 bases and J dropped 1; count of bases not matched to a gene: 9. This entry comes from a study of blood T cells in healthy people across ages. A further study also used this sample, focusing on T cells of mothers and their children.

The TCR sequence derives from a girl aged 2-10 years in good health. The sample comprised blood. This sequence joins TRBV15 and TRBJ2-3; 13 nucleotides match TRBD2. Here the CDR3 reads CATSPRTSGRVGTDTQYF. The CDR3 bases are TGTGCCACCAGCCCACGGACTAGCGGGAGAGTTGGCACAGATACGCAGTATTTT.